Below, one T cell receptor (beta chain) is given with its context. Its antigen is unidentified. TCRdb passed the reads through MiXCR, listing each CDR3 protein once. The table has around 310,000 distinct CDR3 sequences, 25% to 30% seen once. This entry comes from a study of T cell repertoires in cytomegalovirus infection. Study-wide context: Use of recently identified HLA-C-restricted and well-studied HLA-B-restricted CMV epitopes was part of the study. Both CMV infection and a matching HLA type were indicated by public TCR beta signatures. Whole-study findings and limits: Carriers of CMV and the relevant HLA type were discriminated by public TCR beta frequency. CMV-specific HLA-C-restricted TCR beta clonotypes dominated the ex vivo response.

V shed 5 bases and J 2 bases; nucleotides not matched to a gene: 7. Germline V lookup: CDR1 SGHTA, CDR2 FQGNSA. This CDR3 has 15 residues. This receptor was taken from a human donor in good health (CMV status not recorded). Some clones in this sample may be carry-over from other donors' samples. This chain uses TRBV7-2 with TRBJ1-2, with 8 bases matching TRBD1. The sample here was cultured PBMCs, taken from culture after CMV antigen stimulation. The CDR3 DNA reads TGTGCCAGCAGCCCTCGACAGGGGCTAAACTATGGCTACACCTTC. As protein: CASSPRQGLNYGYTF. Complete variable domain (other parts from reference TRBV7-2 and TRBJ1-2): GAGVSQSPSNKVTEKGKDVELRCDPISGHTALYWYRQSLGQGLEFLIYFQGNSAPDKSGLPSDRFSAERTGGSVSTLTIQRTQQEDSAVYLCASSPRQGLNYGYTFGSGTRLTVV.